Listed here are 11 T cell receptor beta chains from one sample, sequenced in a study of cytomegalovirus exposure and HLA in healthy donors. The PCR used 60 Vbeta and 13 Jbeta primers. TCRdb keeps only in-frame clones here, not all; method: immunoSEQ multiplex PCR. Found here are roughly 98,000 clones, around 75% of them singletons; the top ten hold approximately 11%. The sequenced material came from PBMCs. The receptors stem from a man between 18 and 29 years old in good health and CMV-seropositive.

The count of this clone is one. The J gene is TRBJ1-1, the V gene TRBV12-2. TRBV12-2 is labeled a pseudogene. The CDR3 runs 13 residues. The CDR3 here is CASRSRGNTEAFF. The CDR3 region has the DNA TGTGCAAGTCGATCCCGCGGGAACACTGAAGCTTTCTTT.

This chain links TRBV6-4 with TRBJ1-5, with 8 bases fitting TRBD1. Germline CDR1 is MRHNA and CDR2 is SNTAGT. CDR3 length: 13 amino acids. V shed 3 bases, J shed 7 bases, and the junction held 2 bases outside the gene matches. The CDR3 spells CASSEGQGQPQHF. The CDR3 DNA reads as TGTGCCAGCAGTGAAGGACAGGGCCAGCCCCAGCATTTT.

This clone appeared once. This rearrangement joins TRBV18 to TRBJ2-2; D gene ambiguous. Trimming removed 5 bases from V and 0 bases from J, with 13 bases in between. The CDR3 spans 16 residues. Germline CDR1 is KGHSH and CDR2 is LQKENI. CDR3 sequence (DNA): TGTGCCAGCTCAGAGATACGTCCCGCGAACACCGGGGAGCTGTTTTTT. Its translation is CASSEIRPANTGELFF.

The rearrangement joins TRBV7-9 to TRBJ2-7, with a weak D call TRBD1 (6 bases). CDR3 size: 12 residues. CDR1 and CDR2 (germline): SEHNR, FQNEAQ (reference sequence). The ends were cut back, 4 bases at V and 4 bases at J, with 8 bases in the middle. CDR3 sequence (DNA): TGTGCCAGCAGCTACAGGGAGTACGAGCAGTACTTC. Protein sequence: CASSYREYEQYF.

The chain combines TRBV4-1 with TRBJ1-5; 7 positions agree with TRBD1. CDR3 size: 17 residues. The trim removed 5 bases at V and 4 bases at J, leaving 14 bases unmatched. The germline CDR1 and CDR2 sequences are MGHRA and YSYEKL. Written as DNA, the CDR3 is TGCGCCAGCAGCGCCGACAGGGCTGGAAGTTTTAATCAGCCCCAGCATTTT. Protein: CASSADRAGSFNQPQHF.

The chain employs TRBV7-9 and TRBJ1-5; D remains unclear. The CDR3 is 15 amino acids. Germline CDR1 reads SEHNR; CDR2 reads FQNEAQ (reference sequence). V dropped 1 base and J dropped 3 bases, with 10 bases sitting between them. CDR3 amino acids: CASSLGGQVNQPQHF. The CDR3, as DNA: TGTGCCAGCAGCTTAGGTGGGCAGGTCAATCAGCCCCAGCATTTT.

This clone was seen once. Here the CDR3 reads CASSLRDREKLFF. The CDR3 region has the DNA TGTGCCAGCAGCTTACGGGACAGAGAAAAACTGTTTTTT. The V and J genes are TRBV5-6 and TRBJ1-4; 7 bases align to TRBD1. The CDR3 is 13 residues long. Germline CDR1 SGHDT, CDR2 YYEEEE. V lost 2 bases and J lost 8; bases outside the gene matches: 3.

The genes are TRBV7-2 and TRBJ2-7, with 9 bases fitting TRBD1. J gave up 3 bases and V 4 bases, and 7 bases lay outside the gene matches. In germline, CDR1 is SGHTA, CDR2 FQGNSA. The CDR3 is made up of 15 amino acids. CDR3 protein: CASSSGTGPIYEQYF. For the CDR3, the DNA is TGTGCCAGCAGCTCCGGGACAGGGCCCATCTACGAGCAGTACTTC.

This clone was seen just once. This rearrangement joins TRBV19 to TRBJ1-4, with D perhaps TRBD1 (5 bases). The V end lost 7 bases, the J end lost 5 bases, and 17 bases lay between the germline ends. Germline-derived CDR1 and CDR2 are LNHDA and SQIVND (reference sequence). The CDR3 extends over 15 amino acids. The CDR3 DNA reads TGTGCCAGTAAAAGGGGCTCGATCCTCAATGAAAAACTGTTTTTT. This translates into CASKRGSILNEKLFF.

This chain uses TRBV28 with TRBJ1-1, with 8 bases aligning to TRBD1. Trimming removed 2 bases from V and 5 bases from J; junction bases left unmatched: 7. Germline values: CDR1 MDHEN, CDR2 SYDVKM. The CDR3 contains 15 residues. The DNA for the CDR3 is TGTGCCAGCAGTTTACAGGGGGCCTATTTTACTGAAGCTTTCTTT. It yields the protein CASSLQGAYFTEAFF. Based on the CDR3 plus reference TRBV28 and TRBJ1-1, the full variable domain is DVKVTQSSRYLVKRTGEKVFLECVQDMDHENMFWYRQDPGLGLRLIYFSYDVKMKEKGDIPEGYSVSREKKERFSLILESASTNQTSMYLCASSLQGAYFTEAFFGQGTRLTVV.

The chain carries TRBV13 and TRBJ2-7; TRBD2 matches 14 bases. The V gene's germline CDR1 is PRHDT and CDR2 FYEKMQ (reference sequence). The CDR3 runs 17 residues. The J segment lost 3 bases and the V segment lost 5 bases, leaving 9 bases of the junction unmatched. The CDR3 reads CASSPGLAGALDYEQYF. In DNA, the CDR3 is TGTGCCAGCAGCCCGGGACTAGCGGGGGCCCTAGACTACGAGCAGTACTTC. Drawing the rest from reference TRBV13 and TRBJ2-7, the complete variable domain is AAGVIQSPRHLIKEKRETATLKCYPIPRHDTVYWYQQGPGQDPQFLISFYEKMQSDKGSIPDRFSAQQFSDYHSELNMSSLELGDSALYFCASSPGLAGALDYEQYFGPGTRLTVT.